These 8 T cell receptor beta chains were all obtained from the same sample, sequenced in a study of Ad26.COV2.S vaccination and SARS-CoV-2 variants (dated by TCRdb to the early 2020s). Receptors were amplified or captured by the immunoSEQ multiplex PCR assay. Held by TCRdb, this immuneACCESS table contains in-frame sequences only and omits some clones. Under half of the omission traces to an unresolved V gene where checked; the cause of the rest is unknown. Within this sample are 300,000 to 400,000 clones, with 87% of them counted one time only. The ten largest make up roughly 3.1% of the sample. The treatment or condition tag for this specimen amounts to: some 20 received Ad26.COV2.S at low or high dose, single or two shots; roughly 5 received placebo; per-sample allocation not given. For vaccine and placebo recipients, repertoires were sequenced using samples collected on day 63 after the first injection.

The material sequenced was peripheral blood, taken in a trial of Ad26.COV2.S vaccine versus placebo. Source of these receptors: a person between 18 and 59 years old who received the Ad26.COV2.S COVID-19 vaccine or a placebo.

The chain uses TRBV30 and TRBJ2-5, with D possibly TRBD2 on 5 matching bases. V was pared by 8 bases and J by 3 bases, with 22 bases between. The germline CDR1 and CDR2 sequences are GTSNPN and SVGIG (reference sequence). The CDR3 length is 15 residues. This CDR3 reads CAINYQAGVEETQYF. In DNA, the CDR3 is TGTGCCATTAATTACCAGGCGGGCGTTGAAGAGACCCAGTACTTC.

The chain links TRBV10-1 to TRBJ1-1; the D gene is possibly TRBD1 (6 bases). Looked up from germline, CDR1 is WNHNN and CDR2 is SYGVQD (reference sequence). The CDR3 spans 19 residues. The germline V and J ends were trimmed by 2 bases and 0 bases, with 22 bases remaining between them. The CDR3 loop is CASSERRKSGGGMNTEAFF. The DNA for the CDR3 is TGCGCCAGCAGTGAGAGACGGAAAAGTGGGGGCGGAATGAACACTGAAGCTTTCTTT.

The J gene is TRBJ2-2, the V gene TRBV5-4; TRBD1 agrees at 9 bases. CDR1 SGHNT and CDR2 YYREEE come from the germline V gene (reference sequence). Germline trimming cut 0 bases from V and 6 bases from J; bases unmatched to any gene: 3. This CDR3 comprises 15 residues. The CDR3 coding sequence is TGTGCCAGCAGCTTGGGACAGGGGGAGGCCGGGGAGCTGTTTTTT. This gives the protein CASSLGQGEAGELFF.

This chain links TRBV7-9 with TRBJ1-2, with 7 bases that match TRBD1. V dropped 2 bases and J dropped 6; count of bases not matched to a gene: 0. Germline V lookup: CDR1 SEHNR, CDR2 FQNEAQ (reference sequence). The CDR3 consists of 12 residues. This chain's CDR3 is CASSLTGDGYTF. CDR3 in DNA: TGTGCCAGCAGCTTAACAGGGGATGGCTACACCTTC.

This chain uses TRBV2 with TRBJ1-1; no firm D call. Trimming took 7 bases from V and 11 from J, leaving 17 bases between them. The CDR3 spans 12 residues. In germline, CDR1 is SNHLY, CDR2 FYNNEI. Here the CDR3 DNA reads TGTGCCAGCACTACTACCGCACGAGGGGCTTTCTTT. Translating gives CASTTTARGAFF.

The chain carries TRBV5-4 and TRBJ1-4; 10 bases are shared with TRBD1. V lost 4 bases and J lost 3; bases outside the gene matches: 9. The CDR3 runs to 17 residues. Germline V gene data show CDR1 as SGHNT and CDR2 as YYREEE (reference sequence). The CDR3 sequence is CASSRPGTGASNEKLFF. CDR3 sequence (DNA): TGTGCCAGCAGCCGCCCCGGGACAGGGGCCTCTAATGAAAAACTGTTTTTT.

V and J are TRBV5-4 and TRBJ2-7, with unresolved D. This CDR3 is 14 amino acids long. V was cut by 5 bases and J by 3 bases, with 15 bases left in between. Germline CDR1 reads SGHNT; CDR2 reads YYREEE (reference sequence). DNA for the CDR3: TGTGCCAGCAGACCGGACCGAACAAGCTACGAGCAGTACTTC. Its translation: CASRPDRTSYEQYF.

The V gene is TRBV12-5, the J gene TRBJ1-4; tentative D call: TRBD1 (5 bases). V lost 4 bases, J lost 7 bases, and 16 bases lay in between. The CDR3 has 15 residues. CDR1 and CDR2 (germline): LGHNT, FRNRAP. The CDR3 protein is CASGSARVGGEKLFF. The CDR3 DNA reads TGTGCTAGTGGTTCGGCCAGGGTAGGCGGTGAAAAACTGTTTTTT.